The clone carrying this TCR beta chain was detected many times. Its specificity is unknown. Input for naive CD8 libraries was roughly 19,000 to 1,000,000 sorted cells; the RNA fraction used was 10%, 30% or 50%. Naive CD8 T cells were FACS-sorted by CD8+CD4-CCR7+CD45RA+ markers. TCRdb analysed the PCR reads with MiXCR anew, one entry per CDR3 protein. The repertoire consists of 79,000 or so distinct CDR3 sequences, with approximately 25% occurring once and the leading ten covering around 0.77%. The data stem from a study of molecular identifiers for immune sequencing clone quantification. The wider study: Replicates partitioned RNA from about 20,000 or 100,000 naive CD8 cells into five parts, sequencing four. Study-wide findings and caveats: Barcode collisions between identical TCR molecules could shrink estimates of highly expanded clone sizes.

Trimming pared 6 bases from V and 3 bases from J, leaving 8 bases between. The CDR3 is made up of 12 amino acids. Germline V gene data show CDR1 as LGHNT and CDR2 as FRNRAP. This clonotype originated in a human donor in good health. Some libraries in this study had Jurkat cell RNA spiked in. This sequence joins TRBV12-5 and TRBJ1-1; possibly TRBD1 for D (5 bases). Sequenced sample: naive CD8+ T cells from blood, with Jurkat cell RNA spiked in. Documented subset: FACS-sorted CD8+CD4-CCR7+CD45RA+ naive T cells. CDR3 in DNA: TGTGCTAGTGGCGACAGCCACACTGAAGCTTTCTTT. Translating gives CASGDSHTEAFF.